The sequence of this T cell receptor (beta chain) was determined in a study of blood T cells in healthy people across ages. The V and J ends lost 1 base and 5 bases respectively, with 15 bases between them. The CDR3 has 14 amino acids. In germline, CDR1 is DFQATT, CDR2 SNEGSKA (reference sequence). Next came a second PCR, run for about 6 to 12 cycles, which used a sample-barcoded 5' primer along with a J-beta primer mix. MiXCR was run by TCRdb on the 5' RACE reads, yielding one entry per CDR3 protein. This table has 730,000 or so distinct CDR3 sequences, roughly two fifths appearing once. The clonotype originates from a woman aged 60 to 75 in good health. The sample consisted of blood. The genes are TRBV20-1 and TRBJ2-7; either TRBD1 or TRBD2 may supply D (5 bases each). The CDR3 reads CSARGQAGTDEQYF. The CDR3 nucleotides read TGCAGTGCTAGAGGGCAGGCAGGGACCGACGAGCAGTACTTC.